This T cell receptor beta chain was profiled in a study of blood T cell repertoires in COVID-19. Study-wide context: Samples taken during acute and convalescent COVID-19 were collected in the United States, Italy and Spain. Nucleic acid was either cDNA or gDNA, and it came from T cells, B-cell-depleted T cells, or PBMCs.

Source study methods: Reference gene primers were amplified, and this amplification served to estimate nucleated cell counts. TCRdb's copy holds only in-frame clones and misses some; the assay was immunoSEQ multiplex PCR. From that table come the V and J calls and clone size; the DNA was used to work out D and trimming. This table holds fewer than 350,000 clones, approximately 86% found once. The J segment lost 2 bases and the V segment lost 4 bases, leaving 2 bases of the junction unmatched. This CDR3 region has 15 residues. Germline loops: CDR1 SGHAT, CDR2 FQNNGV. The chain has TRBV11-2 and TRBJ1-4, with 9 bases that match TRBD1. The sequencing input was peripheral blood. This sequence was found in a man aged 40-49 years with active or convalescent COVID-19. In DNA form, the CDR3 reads TGTGCCAGCAGCTCCGGACAGGGGACTAATGAAAAACTGTTTTTT. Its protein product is CASSSGQGTNEKLFF.